This is a list of T cell receptor beta chains from one sample in a study of beta chain features in type 1 diabetes. Clones were read by immunoSEQ multiplex PCR, and TCRdb kept only the in-frame ones, dropping some. The repertoire consists of 300,000 to 450,000 clones, with about 18% occurring once and the leading ten covering under 0.05%. The sequenced sample consisted of naive CD4+ T cells from blood. Receptor source: a woman aged 18-29 years in good health. Each CDR3 is given with its conserved first and last residue. A D gene is named only where the DNA matches it firmly. Clone size, where shown, is once, few, many, or a class for clones that have expanded.

v_gene	j_gene	abundance	d_gene	CDR3aa	CDR3nt
TRBV7-2	TRBJ2-3	NA	TRBD2	CASSVRGPGTSVGTQYF	TGTGCCAGCAGCGTGCGCGGACCCGGGACTAGCGTCGGGACGCAGTATTTT
TRBV30	TRBJ2-3	NA	TRBD2	CAWSADLAGPDTQYF	TGTGCCTGGAGTGCCGACCTAGCGGGCCCAGATACGCAGTATTTT
TRBV11-3	TRBJ2-7	NA	NA	CASSSRGPRYEQYF	TGTGCCAGCAGCTCCCGAGGGCCGAGGTACGAGCAGTACTTC
TRBV6-5	TRBJ1-2	NA	TRBD1	CASRPPGQGYGYTF	TGTGCCAGCAGACCACCGGGACAGGGCTATGGCTACACCTTC
TRBV6-5	TRBJ2-7	NA	TRBD1	CASRIDRGPFEQYF	TGTGCCAGCAGGATAGACAGGGGGCCCTTCGAGCAGTACTTC
TRBV27	TRBJ2-4	few	NA	CASSTQKQGARPLAKNIQYF	TGTGCCAGCAGCACGCAAAAACAGGGAGCCCGCCCCCTAGCCAAAAACATTCAGTACTTC
TRBV11-1	TRBJ2-7	NA	NA	CASSPKLGSYEQYF	TGTGCCAGCAGCCCAAAACTAGGGTCCTACGAGCAGTACTTC
TRBV2	TRBJ2-1	few	NA	CASSESSDNEQFF	TGTGCCAGCAGTGAAAGTAGCGACAATGAGCAGTTCTTC
TRBV7-9	TRBJ2-3	NA	TRBD2	CAPGTSGAGGTDTQYF	TGTGCCCCCGGGACTAGCGGGGCAGGGGGCACAGATACGCAGTATTTT
TRBV5-6	TRBJ2-1	NA	NA	CASSSGGAPQFF	TGTGCCAGCAGCTCCGGCGGGGCCCCCCAGTTCTTC
TRBV7-6	TRBJ2-6	NA	NA	CASSFQRGLWANVLTF	TGTGCCAGCAGCTTTCAAAGAGGCCTCTGGGCCAACGTCCTGACTTTC
TRBV27	TRBJ1-1	NA	NA	CASSSEINTEAFF	TGTGCCAGCAGTTCGGAGATCAACACTGAAGCTTTCTTT
TRBV10-3	TRBJ2-1	few	TRBD1	CAISDRTGEDHEQFF	TGTGCCATCAGTGATAGGACAGGGGAGGATCATGAGCAGTTCTTC
TRBV2	TRBJ1-5	few	TRBD1	CASSGTGGHNQPQHF	TGTGCCAGCAGTGGGACAGGGGGCCACAATCAGCCCCAGCATTTT
TRBV30	TRBJ2-1	NA	TRBD1	CAWSRQGLQFF	TGTGCCTGGAGTAGACAGGGGTTGCAGTTCTTC
TRBV7-9	TRBJ2-3	NA	TRBD1	CASSPTVRQGGGDTQYF	TGTGCCAGCAGCCCCACAGTGCGACAGGGGGGAGGAGATACGCAGTATTTT
TRBV6-1	TRBJ2-1	NA	TRBD1	CASSELRGQGTYNEQFF	TGTGCCAGCAGCGAATTGAGGGGACAGGGAACCTACAATGAGCAGTTCTTC
TRBV14	TRBJ2-6	few	NA	CASSQGRAYSGANVLTF	TGTGCCAGCAGCCAAGGGCGGGCTTACTCTGGGGCCAACGTCCTGACTTTC
TRBV5-1	TRBJ1-1	few	TRBD1	CASRYNRGGNTEAFF	TGCGCCAGCAGATACAACAGGGGAGGGAACACTGAAGCTTTCTTT
TRBV9	TRBJ2-7	NA	NA	CASSALGSSYEQYF	TGTGCCAGCAGCGCCCTTGGTAGCTCCTACGAGCAGTACTTC
TRBV30	TRBJ1-1	NA	NA	CAWSTTPNTEAFF	TGTGCCTGGAGTACAACACCGAACACTGAAGCTTTCTTT
TRBV11-3	TRBJ2-7	NA	TRBD1	CASSFGTGYEQYF	TGTGCCAGCAGCTTCGGGACAGGTTACGAGCAGTACTTC
TRBV9	TRBJ2-7	few	NA	CASSANRDNSYEQYF	TGTGCCAGCAGCGCAAACCGGGACAACTCCTACGAGCAGTACTTC
TRBV25-1	TRBJ2-4	NA	TRBD1	CASSEPGTGVAKNIQYF	TGTGCCAGCAGTGAACCCGGGACAGGAGTAGCCAAAAACATTCAGTACTTC
TRBV5-1	TRBJ2-1	few	NA	CASSVYNEQFF	TGCGCCAGCTCGGTCTACAATGAGCAGTTCTTC
TRBV30	TRBJ2-1	few	NA	CAWIGQGGNEQFF	TGTGCCTGGATTGGGCAGGGAGGCAATGAGCAGTTCTTC
TRBV5-1	TRBJ2-7	NA	NA	CASSLDRWPEDEQYF	TGCGCCAGCAGCTTGGATCGCTGGCCAGAGGACGAGCAGTACTTC
TRBV27	TRBJ2-3	NA	TRBD2	CASSLSGLAGVPDTQYF	TGTGCCAGCAGTTTATCGGGTCTAGCGGGAGTCCCAGATACGCAGTATTTT
TRBV6-5	TRBJ1-1	NA	NA	CASSYKVGGSGAFF	TGTGCCAGCAGTTACAAGGTGGGGGGGTCAGGAGCTTTCTTT
TRBV7-2	TRBJ2-7	few	NA	CASSLVGGGNSYEQYF	TGTGCCAGCAGCTTAGTAGGGGGGGGGAACTCCTACGAGCAGTACTTC
TRBV7-2	TRBJ1-2	few	NA	CASSLYISGDYGYTF	TGTGCCAGCAGCTTATACATCTCGGGGGACTATGGCTACACCTTC
TRBV13	TRBJ2-1	NA	NA	CASRKRPYSGPYNEQFF	TGTGCCAGCAGAAAAAGGCCCTATAGCGGCCCCTACAATGAGCAGTTCTTC
TRBV29-1	TRBJ2-2	NA	TRBD2	CSVVTAGSNTGELFF	TGCAGCGTTGTCACAGCGGGGTCGAACACCGGGGAGCTGTTTTTT
TRBV7-9	TRBJ2-3	NA	NA	CASSLFGLRGADTQYF	TGTGCCAGCAGCTTATTTGGGCTTCGGGGGGCGGATACGCAGTATTTT
TRBV19	TRBJ2-1	NA	TRBD2	CASSIYPPGLALTHNEQFF	TGTGCCAGTAGTATATACCCACCGGGACTAGCGCTCACCCACAATGAGCAGTTCTTC
TRBV5-6	TRBJ2-2	NA	NA	CASSRDFGELFF	TGTGCCAGCAGCCGGGACTTCGGGGAGCTGTTTTTT
TRBV2	TRBJ2-4	few	NA	CASNPTRLRSLYF	TGTGCCAGCAATCCGACAAGATTGAGAAGTCTGTACTTC
TRBV5-1	TRBJ1-1	NA	NA	CASSFGSGNTEAFF	TGCGCCAGCAGCTTCGGTTCAGGGAACACTGAAGCTTTCTTT
TRBV5-1	TRBJ1-1	NA	NA	CASSLDGAEAFF	TGCGCCAGCAGCTTGGACGGGGCTGAAGCTTTCTTT
TRBV5-1	TRBJ2-6	once	TRBD1	CASSLGGTGASGANVLTF	TGCGCCAGCAGCTTGGGGGGGACAGGGGCATCTGGGGCCAACGTCCTGACTTTC
TRBV14	TRBJ1-1	NA	NA	CASSQTGNTEAFF	TGTGCCAGCAGCCAAACGGGGAACACTGAAGCTTTCTTT
TRBV5-1	TRBJ1-2	NA	TRBD1	CASSLGQGAYTF	TGCGCCAGCAGCTTGGGACAGGGTGCCTACACCTTC
TRBV4-3	TRBJ2-3	few	TRBD2	CASSQVRGGTDTQYF	TGCGCCAGCAGCCAAGTTCGGGGGGGAACAGATACGCAGTATTTT
TRBV28	TRBJ2-7	NA	TRBD2	CASSPLAGEQYF	TGTGCCAGCAGTCCTTTAGCGGGCGAGCAGTACTTC
TRBV6-1	TRBJ2-7	NA	TRBD1	CAIKGATYEQYF	TGTGCCATTAAGGGGGCGACCTACGAGCAGTACTTC
TRBV4-2	TRBJ1-4	NA	TRBD1	CASSQDPRGEKLFF	TGTGCCAGCAGCCAAGATCCCAGGGGGGAAAAACTGTTTTTT
TRBV7-8	TRBJ1-5	NA	TRBD1	CASSLKRRGRVQPQHF	TGTGCCAGCAGCTTAAAGCGGAGGGGGCGTGTGCAGCCCCAGCATTTT
TRBV5-1	TRBJ2-7	NA	NA	CASSLDGTTWASEQYF	TGCGCCAGCAGCTTGGATGGGACAACTTGGGCATCCGAGCAGTACTTC